This T cell receptor beta chain was captured in a study of T cells in Graves' hyperthyroidism and ophthalmopathy. Broader study findings: The model's output predicted ophthalmopathy at a median of about 6.5 months prior to onset.

CDR1 and CDR2 (germline): KGHDR, SFDVKD. This CDR3 has 16 residues. Between the trimmed V and J ends, which lost 0 bases and 0 bases, there was a span of 10 bases. Uncontrolled infection, other autoimmune disease, pregnancy or lactation excluded patients. The source material, RNA transcripts, was used to amplify TCR beta CDR3 regions. An initial round of RT-PCR targeting the TCR CDR3 relied on the HTBI primer set. TCRdb passed the multiplex PCR reads through MiXCR, listing each CDR3 protein once. The sample lists approximately 510,000 distinct CDR3 sequences, over 45% occurring once. On this clonotype itself: The antigen remains unidentified.

The sequence derives from an adult woman with Graves' disease, either hyperthyroidism or ophthalmopathy (not recorded which). This rearrangement joins TRBV24-1 to TRBJ2-5; TRBD1 is a possible D gene (6 bases). Sequencing was done on a sample of peripheral blood or thyroid tissue (not recorded which). The CDR3 sequence: CATSDLRQANQETQYF. CDR3 sequence (DNA): TGTGCCACCAGTGATTTGCGACAGGCCAACCAAGAGACCCAGTACTTC.